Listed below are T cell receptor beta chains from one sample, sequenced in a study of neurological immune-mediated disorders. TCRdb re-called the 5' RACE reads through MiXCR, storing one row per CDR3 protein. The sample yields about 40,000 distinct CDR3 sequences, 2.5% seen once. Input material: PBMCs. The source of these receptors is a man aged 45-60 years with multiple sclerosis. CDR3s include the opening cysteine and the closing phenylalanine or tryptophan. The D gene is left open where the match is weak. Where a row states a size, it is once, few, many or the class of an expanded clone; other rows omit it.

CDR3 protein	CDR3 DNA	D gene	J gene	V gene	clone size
CASSSTKASSIYNEQFF	TGCGCCAGCAGCTCCACGAAGGCCTCATCCATCTACAATGAGCAGTTCTTC	NA	TRBJ2-1	TRBV5-1	many
CASSLSLGSNTEAFF	TGCGCCAGCAGCTTGAGTCTGGGCTCGAACACTGAAGCTTTCTTT	NA	TRBJ1-1	TRBV5-1	many
CSARITTGGYSLYGYTF	TGCAGTGCTAGAATCACGACAGGAGGGTATAGTCTCTATGGCTACACCTTC	NA	TRBJ1-2	TRBV20-1	many
CASSSMGSMNTEAFF	TGTGCCAGCAGTTCTATGGGATCCATGAACACTGAAGCTTTCTTT	NA	TRBJ1-1	TRBV12-3/TRBV12-4	many
CASSLDSTNSPLHF	TGCGCCAGCAGCTTAGACAGTACGAATTCACCCCTCCACTTT	NA	TRBJ1-6	TRBV5-1	many
CASSLVGGPEQYF	TGTGCCAGCAGTTTAGTAGGGGGCCCCGAGCAGTACTTC	TRBD1	TRBJ2-7	TRBV27	many
CASSQDRTGAFF	TGCGCCAGCAGCCAAGACCGAACCGGAGCTTTCTTT	NA	TRBJ1-1	TRBV4-1	NA
CASSGRRAEAFF	TGTGCCAGCAGTGGCAGGAGGGCTGAAGCTTTCTTT	NA	TRBJ1-1	TRBV25-1	many
CASSFRAGRGGYTF	TGTGCCAGCAGTTTTCGCGCAGGCAGGGGTGGCTACACCTTC	NA	TRBJ1-2	TRBV28	many
CATSARVSNYGYTF	TGTGCCACCAGCGCGCGGGTATCTAACTATGGCTACACCTTC	NA	TRBJ1-2	TRBV15	many
CASSLGRRTPYEQYF	TGTGCCAGCAGCTTAGGCCGGAGGACACCGTACGAGCAGTACTTC	NA	TRBJ2-7	TRBV13	many
CSARWGADQPQNF	TGCAGTGCTCGGTGGGGGGCAGATCAGCCCCAGAATTTT	NA	TRBJ1-5	TRBV20-1	many
CASSFSGYQPQHF	TGTGCCAGCAGCTTTTCGGGGTATCAGCCCCAGCATTTT	NA	TRBJ1-5	TRBV7-2	few
CASSLVPGIGEKLFF	TGCGCCAGCAGCTTGGTGCCGGGAATCGGGGAAAAACTGTTTTTT	NA	TRBJ1-4	TRBV5-1	many
CASSPGQGQIPEEKLFF	TGTGCCAGCAGTCCGGGACAGGGCCAAATCCCGGAGGAAAAACTGTTTTTT	TRBD1	TRBJ1-4	TRBV6-5	many
CASSQNQPSGGAYEQYF	TGTGCCAGCAGCCAAAATCAGCCGAGCGGGGGGGCCTACGAGCAGTACTTC	TRBD2	TRBJ2-7	TRBV3-1	many
CASSVGAGYQPQHF	TGTGCCAGCAGCGTAGGGGCAGGTTATCAGCCCCAGCATTTT	NA	TRBJ1-5	TRBV9	many
CSATLTGGPDTQYF	TGCAGTGCTACCTTGACAGGGGGCCCAGATACGCAGTATTTT	TRBD1	TRBJ2-3	TRBV20-1	many
CASSQERSSGHRELFF	TGTGCCAGCAGCCAAGAGCGGTCGAGCGGCCACCGGGAGCTGTTTTTT	NA	TRBJ2-2	TRBV3-1	many
CATSDQKNEQFF	TGTGCCACCAGTGACCAGAAGAATGAGCAGTTCTTC	NA	TRBJ2-1	TRBV24-1	many
CSGGQSSMNTEAFF	TGCAGCGGCGGTCAGAGTTCCATGAACACTGAAGCTTTCTTT	NA	TRBJ1-1	TRBV29-1	many
CASRPGGAYNEQFF	TGTGCCAGCAGACCAGGGGGCGCCTACAATGAGCAGTTCTTC	TRBD1	TRBJ2-1	TRBV6-5	many
CSARDAGGGTDTQYF	TGCAGTGCTAGAGATGCGGGGGGTGGCACAGATACGCAGTATTTT	TRBD2	TRBJ2-3	TRBV20-1	many
CASSLGVYTQYF	TGTGCCAGCAGCTTAGGGGTTTATACGCAGTATTTT	NA	TRBJ2-3	TRBV5-6	many
CASSFGKSEQFF	TGTGCCAGCAGTTTCGGCAAGAGCGAGCAGTTCTTC	NA	TRBJ2-1	TRBV12-3/TRBV12-4	many
CASTDSRRSYGYTF	TGTGCCAGCACCGACAGTCGGAGGAGCTATGGCTACACCTTC	NA	TRBJ1-2	TRBV7-9	few
CSARVAGGSRYEQFF	TGCAGTGCTAGAGTAGCGGGGGGTTCGAGATATGAGCAGTTCTTC	TRBD2	TRBJ2-1	TRBV20-1	many
CASSFQGTGELFF	TGCGCCAGCAGCTTTCAGGGAACCGGGGAGCTGTTTTTT	NA	TRBJ2-2	TRBV5-1	many
CASSLSRDRGGTEAFF	TGTGCCAGCAGCCTTTCACGGGACAGGGGTGGGACTGAAGCTTTCTTT	TRBD1	TRBJ1-1	TRBV14	many
CSVEFVGEQFF	TGCAGCGTTGAATTCGTAGGTGAGCAGTTCTTC	NA	TRBJ2-1	TRBV29-1	many
CASSLGQGMNTEAFF	TGTGCCAGCAGTCTCGGGCAGGGGATGAACACTGAAGCTTTCTTT	NA	TRBJ1-1	TRBV5-1	many
CASSPGTGDPNEQYF	TGTGCCAGCAGTCCCGGGACAGGGGATCCCAACGAGCAGTACTTC	TRBD1	TRBJ2-7	TRBV27	many